These 13 T cell receptor beta chains share one sample of origin, sequenced in a study of metastatic and nonmetastatic thyroid tumors. With MiXCR, TCRdb reprocessed the PCR reads. The sample includes about 10,000 clones, less than 35% of them seen just once. All patients reached thyroid surgery having received no treatment beforehand. Sequenced material: tumor tissue. The source of these receptors is a female donor with papillary thyroid cancer or a benign thyroid nodule (not recorded which). Some clones in this sample may be carry-over from other donors' samples.

Concerning this clone: Germline and junction disagree at one end, which may indicate a read error. CDR3 sequence: CASSGAGSLVPVAFF. The CDR3 DNA is TGTGCCAGCAGTGGGGCAGGGAGTTTAGTGCCAGTAGCCTTTTTT. The rearrangement joins TRBV6-1 to TRBJ1-3; D possibly corresponds to TRBD1 (5 bases). Germline-derived CDR1 and CDR2 are MNHNS and SASEGT. The CDR3 spans 15 residues.

In this sample, this clone turned up a few times. V is TRBV5-1 and J is TRBJ2-7; 12 nucleotides match TRBD2. This CDR3 region has 14 residues. The germline CDR1 and CDR2 sequences are SGHRS and YFSETQ. V shed 5 bases and J 11 bases; nucleotides not matched to a gene: 11. The chain's CDR3 is CASSLAGGPREKYF. The DNA for the CDR3 is TGCGCCAGCAGTCTAGCGGGAGGGCCACGAGAGAAGTACTTC.

This clone is classed as medium-sized. The V call is TRBV7-6, the J call TRBJ2-3, with D unclear. CDR3 size: 13 residues. V was pared by 5 bases and J by 7 bases, with 13 bases between. In germline, CDR1 is SGHVS, CDR2 FNYEAQ. The CDR3 spells CASSLDQSHTQYF. The CDR3, as DNA: TGTGCCAGCAGCCTCGACCAATCCCATACGCAGTATTTT.

By share of the sample, this clone is medium-sized. The CDR3 DNA reads as TGTGCCAGCAGCCTACAGGGGGCAACTAATGAAAAACTGTTTTTT. It translates to CASSLQGATNEKLFF. This chain uses TRBV3-1 with TRBJ1-4; 8 bases line up with TRBD1. There are 15 residues in the CDR3. Losses at the gene ends were 4 bases for V and 0 bases for J; bases not matched to a gene: 1. In germline, CDR1 is LGHDT, CDR2 YNNKEL (reference sequence).

This clone was detected only a few times. This may be a read error, as it is one base from a much larger clone. The identical CDR3 is also encoded by other nucleotide sequences in the sample. The chain has TRBV12-3 or TRBV12-4 and TRBJ2-1; TRBD2 agrees at 11 bases. V dropped 7 bases and J dropped 8; count of bases not matched to a gene: 19. The CDR3 is 18 amino acids. The CDR3 spells CASTAGLAGGKLGDEQFF. The CDR3 region has the DNA TGTGCCAGCACCGCAGGCCTAGCGGGAGGTAAGCTTGGTGATGAGCAGTTCTTC.

This clone is deemed medium-sized. The chain uses TRBV3-1 and TRBJ2-7; possibly TRBD2 for D (5 bases). The length of the CDR3 is 15 residues. V lost 0 bases, J lost 7 bases, and 16 bases lay in between. The germline V gene encodes CDR1 LGHDT and CDR2 YNNKEL (reference sequence). This CDR3 reads CASSQDYPLGEEQYF. For the CDR3, the DNA is TGTGCCAGCAGCCAAGATTACCCCTTGGGAGAGGAGCAGTACTTC.

This clone showed up just a few times. The V call is TRBV6-1, the J call TRBJ1-6; D call uncertain. Germline-derived CDR1 and CDR2 are MNHNS and SASEGT. The V gene lost 10 bases and the J gene lost 3 bases, with 16 bases spanning the gap. There are 15 residues in the CDR3. The CDR3 nucleotides read TGTGCCAACATGGACGAGACCCGCTATAATTCACCCCTCCACTTT. Its protein product is CANMDETRYNSPLHF.

The V call is TRBV12-5, the J call TRBJ2-5; 13 positions agree with TRBD2. This CDR3 is built from 18 residues. Germline V CDR1 and CDR2: LGHNT, FRNRAP. J lost 1 base, V lost 6 bases, and 11 bases had no gene match. The CDR3 DNA is TGTGCTAGTGGACCCGGACTAGCGGGAGCGGTGGGCCAAGAGACCCAGTACTTC. Protein sequence: CASGPGLAGAVGQETQYF.

J is TRBJ2-3 and V is TRBV11-1; D is possibly TRBD2 (6 bases). Germline V gene data show CDR1 as SGHAT and CDR2 as FQDESV (reference sequence). The CDR3 covers 18 residues. The V end lost 5 bases, the J end lost 2 bases, and 23 bases lay between the germline ends. CDR3 sequence: CASSKSPGRLGVTDTQYF. The CDR3 nucleotides read TGTGCCAGCAGCAAATCTCCGGGAAGACTAGGCGTCACAGATACGCAGTATTTT.

The CDR3 nucleotides are TGTGCCAGCAGCCGTGTCCGGGGGGACTCCTACGAGCAGTACTTC. Amino acids: CASSRVRGDSYEQYF. V is TRBV11-1 and J is TRBJ2-7, with 7 bases matching TRBD2. The CDR3 length is 15 residues. Germline-derived CDR1 and CDR2 are SGHAT and FQDESV (reference sequence). V trimming: 5 bases; J trimming: 0 bases; junction bases outside the gene matches: 7.

V gene TRBV5-2 combines with J gene TRBJ2-2; the listed D gene, TRBD2, was not tested against the DNA. TRBV5-2 is deemed a pseudogene. This CDR3 has 20 amino acids. DNA of the CDR3: TGTGCCAGCAGCTTGAGGCAGGGCAGACTAGCGGCAGTGAACACCGGGGAGCTGTTTTTT. Translating gives CASSLRQGRLAAVNTGELFF.

This clone is medium-sized in the sample. The V and J genes are TRBV12-3 or TRBV12-4 and TRBJ2-1, with D tentatively TRBD2 (6 bases). Trimming removed 6 bases at V and 6 bases at J, with 15 bases between. The CDR3 totals 14 residues. CDR3 sequence (DNA): TGTGCCAGCAGAGCGGAGGCCGGGGGCAATGAGCAGTTCTTC. Protein product: CASRAEAGGNEQFF.

This chain connects TRBV7-2 to TRBJ2-7; possibly TRBD2 for D (6 bases). The V gene's germline CDR1 is SGHTA and CDR2 FQGNSA. Trimming left V 1 base short and J 0 bases short, with 10 bases between. CDR3 length: 15 amino acids. CDR3 bases: TGTGCCAGCAGCTTAGGAGGAGGGATCTCCTACGAGCAGTACTTC. Amino acids: CASSLGGGISYEQYF.